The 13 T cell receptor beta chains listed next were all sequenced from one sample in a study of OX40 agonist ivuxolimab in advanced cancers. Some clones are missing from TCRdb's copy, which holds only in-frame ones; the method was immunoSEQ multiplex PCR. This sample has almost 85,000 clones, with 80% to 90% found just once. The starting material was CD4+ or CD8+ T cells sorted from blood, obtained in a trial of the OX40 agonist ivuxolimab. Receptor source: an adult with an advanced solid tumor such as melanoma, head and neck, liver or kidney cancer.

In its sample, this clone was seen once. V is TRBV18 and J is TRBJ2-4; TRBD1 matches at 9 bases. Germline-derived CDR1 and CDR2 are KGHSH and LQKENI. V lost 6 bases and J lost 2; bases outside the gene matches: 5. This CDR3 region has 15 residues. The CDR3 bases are TGTGCCAGCTCCGGACAGGGGCTTACCAAAAACATTCAGTACTTC. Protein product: CASSGQGLTKNIQYF.

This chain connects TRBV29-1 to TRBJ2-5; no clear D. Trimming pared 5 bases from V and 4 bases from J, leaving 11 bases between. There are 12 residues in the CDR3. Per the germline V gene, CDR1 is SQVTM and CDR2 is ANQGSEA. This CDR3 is CSVPNIGETQYF. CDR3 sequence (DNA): TGCAGCGTTCCAAACATAGGAGAGACCCAGTACTTC.

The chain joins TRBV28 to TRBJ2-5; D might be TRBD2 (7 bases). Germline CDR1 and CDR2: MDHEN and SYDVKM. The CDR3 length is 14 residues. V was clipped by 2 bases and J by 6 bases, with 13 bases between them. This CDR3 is CASSLGGAGKTQYF. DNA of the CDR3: TGTGCCAGCAGTTTAGGGGGGGCGGGGAAGACCCAGTACTTC. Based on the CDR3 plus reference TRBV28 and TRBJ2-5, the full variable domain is DVKVTQSSRYLVKRTGEKVFLECVQDMDHENMFWYRQDPGLGLRLIYFSYDVKMKEKGDIPEGYSVSREKKERFSLILESASTNQTSMYLCASSLGGAGKTQYFGPGTRLLVL.

The CDR3 DNA reads TGTGCCAGCAGCTTGGGGCCCGACACTGAAGCTTTCTTT. Its translation is CASSLGPDTEAFF. The rearrangement uses TRBV7-3 and TRBJ1-1; a weak D match, TRBD1 (5 bases). The V gene's germline CDR1 is SGHTA and CDR2 FQGTGA. Trimming cost V 3 bases and J 3 bases, with 8 bases left between them. CDR3 length: 13 amino acids. The entire variable domain, with the rest obtained from reference TRBV7-3 and TRBJ1-1, is as follows: GAGVSQTPSNKVTEKGKYVELRCDPISGHTALYWYRQSLGQGPEFLIYFQGTGAADDSGLPNDRFFAVRPEGSVSTLKIQRTERGDSAVYLCASSLGPDTEAFFGQGTRLTVV.

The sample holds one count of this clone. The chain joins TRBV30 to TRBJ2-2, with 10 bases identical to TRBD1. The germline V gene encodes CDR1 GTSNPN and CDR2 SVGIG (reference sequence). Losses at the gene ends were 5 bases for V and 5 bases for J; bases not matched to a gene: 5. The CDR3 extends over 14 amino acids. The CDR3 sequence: CAWGGQGRTGELFF. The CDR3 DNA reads TGTGCCTGGGGGGGACAGGGGCGGACCGGGGAGCTGTTTTTT.

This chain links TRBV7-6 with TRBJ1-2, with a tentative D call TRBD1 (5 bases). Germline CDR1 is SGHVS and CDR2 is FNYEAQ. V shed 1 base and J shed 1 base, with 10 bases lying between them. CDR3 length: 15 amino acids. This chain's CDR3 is CASSLVGQGNYGYTF. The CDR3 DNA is TGTGCCAGCAGCTTAGTCGGTCAGGGTAACTATGGCTACACCTTC.

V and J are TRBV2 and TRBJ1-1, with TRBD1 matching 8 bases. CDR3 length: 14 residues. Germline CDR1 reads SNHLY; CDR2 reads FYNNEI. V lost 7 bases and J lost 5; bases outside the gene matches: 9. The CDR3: CASTTGTGRTEAFF. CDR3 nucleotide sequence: TGTGCCAGCACCACCGGGACAGGTAGAACTGAAGCTTTCTTT.

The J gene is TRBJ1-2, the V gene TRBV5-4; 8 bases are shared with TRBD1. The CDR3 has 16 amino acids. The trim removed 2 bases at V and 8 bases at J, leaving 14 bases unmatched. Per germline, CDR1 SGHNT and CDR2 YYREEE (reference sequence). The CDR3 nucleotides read TGTGCCAGCAGCTTCGGTTTAGGTCAGGGGGCGGAAGGCTACACCTTC. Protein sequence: CASSFGLGQGAEGYTF.

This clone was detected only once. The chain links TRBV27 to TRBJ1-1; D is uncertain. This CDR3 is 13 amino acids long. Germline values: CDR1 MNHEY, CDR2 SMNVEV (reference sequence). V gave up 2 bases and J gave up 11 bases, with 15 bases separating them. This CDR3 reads CASSLVGELGAFF. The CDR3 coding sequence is TGTGCCAGCAGTTTAGTCGGCGAGTTGGGGGCTTTCTTT.

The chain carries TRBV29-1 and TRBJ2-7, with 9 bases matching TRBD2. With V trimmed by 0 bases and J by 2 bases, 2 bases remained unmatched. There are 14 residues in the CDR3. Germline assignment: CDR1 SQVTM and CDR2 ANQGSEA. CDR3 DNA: TGCAGCGTTGAAGATAAGCGGGAGGCCTACGAGCAGTACTTC. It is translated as CSVEDKREAYEQYF.

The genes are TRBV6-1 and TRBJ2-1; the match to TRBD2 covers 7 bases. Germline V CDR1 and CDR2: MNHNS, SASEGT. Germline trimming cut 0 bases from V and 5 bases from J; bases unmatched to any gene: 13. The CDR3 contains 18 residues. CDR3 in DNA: TGTGCCAGCAGTGAAGCGCGAATTCTAGCGGCAATCCACAATGAGCAGTTCTTC. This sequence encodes CASSEARILAAIHNEQFF.

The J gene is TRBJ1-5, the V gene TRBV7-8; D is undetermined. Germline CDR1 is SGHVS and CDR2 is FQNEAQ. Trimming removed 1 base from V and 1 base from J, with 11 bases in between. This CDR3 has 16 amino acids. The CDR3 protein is CASSLDQAGSNQPQHF. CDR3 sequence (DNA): TGTGCCAGCAGCTTAGATCAGGCAGGCAGCAATCAGCCCCAGCATTTT.

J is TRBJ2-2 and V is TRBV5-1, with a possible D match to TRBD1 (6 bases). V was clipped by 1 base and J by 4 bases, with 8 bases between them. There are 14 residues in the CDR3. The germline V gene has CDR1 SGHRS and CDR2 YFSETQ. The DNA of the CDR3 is TGCGCCAGCAGCTTGACAGGGATCACCGGGGAGCTGTTTTTT. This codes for CASSLTGITGELFF.